The 3 T cell receptor beta chains below were found in one sample sequenced in a study of blood T cell repertoires in COVID-19. Assay: immunoSEQ multiplex PCR; the TCRdb copy retains only in-frame clones and omits some. The sample contains about 67,000 clones, 80% to 90% of which appear only once. The material sequenced was peripheral blood. Receptors originate from a man in his fifties with active COVID-19.

Comments on this clone: The same CDR3 can be traced to other DNA sequences in this sample. This rearrangement joins TRBV12-3 or TRBV12-4 to TRBJ2-7, with 9 nucleotides matching TRBD1. The CDR3 is 13 amino acids. Trimming at V came to 4 bases and at J to 4 bases, leaving 2 bases not matched to a gene. CDR3 nucleotide sequence: TGTGCCAGCAGTTGGGGACAGGGATACGAGCAGTACTTC. This gives the protein CASSWGQGYEQYF.

The genes are TRBV9 and TRBJ2-3; 9 nucleotides match TRBD1. CDR3 length: 16 amino acids. V shed 1 base and J 6 bases; nucleotides not matched to a gene: 9. Germline CDR1 and CDR2: SGDLS and YYNGEE. The CDR3 loop reads CASSVSPGQGADTQYF. As DNA, the CDR3 is TGTGCCAGCAGCGTAAGTCCGGGACAGGGTGCGGATACGCAGTATTTT.

The V and J genes are TRBV15 and TRBJ1-2; TRBD1 agrees at 9 bases. The CDR3 consists of 16 residues. CDR1 and CDR2 (germline): LNHNV, YYDKDF (reference sequence). With V trimmed by 0 bases and J by 8 bases, 10 bases remained unmatched. CDR3 coding DNA: TGTGCCACCAGCAGAGAAAGGGACAGGGCGTCAGGAGGCTACACCTTC. Its protein is CATSRERDRASGGYTF.